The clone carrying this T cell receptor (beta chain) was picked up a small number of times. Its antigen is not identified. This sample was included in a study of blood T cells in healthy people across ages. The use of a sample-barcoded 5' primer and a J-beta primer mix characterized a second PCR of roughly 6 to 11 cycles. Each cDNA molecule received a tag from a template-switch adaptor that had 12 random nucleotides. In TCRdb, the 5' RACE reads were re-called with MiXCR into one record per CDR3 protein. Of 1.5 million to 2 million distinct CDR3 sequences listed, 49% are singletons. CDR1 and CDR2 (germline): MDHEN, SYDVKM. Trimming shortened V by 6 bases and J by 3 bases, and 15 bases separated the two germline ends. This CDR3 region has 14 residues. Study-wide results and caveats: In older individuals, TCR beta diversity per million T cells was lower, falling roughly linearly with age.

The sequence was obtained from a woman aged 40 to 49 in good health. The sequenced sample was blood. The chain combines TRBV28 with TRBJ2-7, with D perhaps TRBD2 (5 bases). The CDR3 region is CASSHGLGGYEQYF. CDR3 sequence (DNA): TGTGCCAGCAGCCACGGACTCGGCGGCTACGAGCAGTACTTC.